These 24 T cell receptor beta chains were sequenced from one sample in a study of STAT5B mutations in CD4+ large granular lymphocyte leukemia. TCRdb keeps only in-frame clones here, not all; method: immunoSEQ multiplex PCR. The table has some 30,000 clones, roughly 65% seen once. Sequenced: CD4+ T cells from blood buffy coats. Receptors originate from a human donor in good health.

The DNA for the CDR3 is TGTGCCAGCAGCTGGGGACAACTCACCGGGGAGCTGTTTTTT. Its translation is CASSWGQLTGELFF. The chain employs TRBV7-2 and TRBJ2-2; TRBD1 is a possible D gene (6 bases). The CDR3 consists of 14 residues. Germline assignment: CDR1 SGHTA and CDR2 FQGNSA. Trimming stripped 4 bases from V and 4 bases from J, with 10 bases between. The full variable domain, rest sourced from reference TRBV7-2 and TRBJ2-2, is GAGVSQSPSNKVTEKGKDVELRCDPISGHTALYWYRQSLGQGLEFLIYFQGNSAPDKSGLPSDRFSAERTGGSVSTLTIQRTQQEDSAVYLCASSWGQLTGELFFGEGSRLTVL.

V and J are TRBV27 and TRBJ1-6; no firm D call. This CDR3 contains 18 residues. V was cut by 3 bases and J by 7 bases, with 22 bases left in between. Per the germline V gene, CDR1 is MNHEY and CDR2 is SMNVEV (reference sequence). The CDR3 sequence is CASSLEGFYPKGNSPLHF. The CDR3 DNA reads as TGTGCCAGCAGTTTGGAGGGCTTTTACCCCAAGGGCAATTCACCCCTCCACTTT.

This clone was seen more than once but under ten times. The chain couples TRBV7-9 to TRBJ1-2, with D possibly TRBD1 on 5 matching bases. This CDR3 contains 12 residues. The germline V and J ends were trimmed by 5 bases and 2 bases, with 6 bases remaining between them. Germline CDR1 SEHNR, CDR2 FQNEAQ (reference sequence). The CDR3 nucleotides read TGTGCCAGCAGCAGACAGAACTATGGCTACACCTTC. Translating gives CASSRQNYGYTF.

This chain uses TRBV10-3 with TRBJ1-2; D is possibly TRBD1 (5 bases). The germline V and J ends were trimmed by 2 bases and 5 bases, with 15 bases remaining between them. Per germline, CDR1 ENHRY and CDR2 SYGVKD. The CDR3 extends over 15 amino acids. The CDR3 is CAISEPGTDRYGYTF. The CDR3, as DNA: TGTGCCATCAGTGAGCCCGGGACGGATAGATATGGCTACACCTTC.

CDR3: CASSLRGLGTDTQYF. The DNA for the CDR3 is TGTGCCAGCAGCCTCAGGGGGCTCGGCACAGATACGCAGTATTTT. The V gene is TRBV7-9, the J gene TRBJ2-3; 8 bases agree with TRBD1. This CDR3 comprises 15 residues. Germline V gene sequence: CDR1 SEHNR, CDR2 FQNEAQ (reference sequence). The V and J ends lost 5 bases and 1 base, in that order; junction bases with no gene match: 5.

The table lists this clone with a few counts. This chain links TRBV19 with TRBJ1-5; the D is unclear. This CDR3 has 14 residues. Trimming removed 3 bases from V and 1 base from J, with 7 bases in between. Germline CDR1 LNHDA, CDR2 SQIVND (reference sequence). The CDR3 sequence: CASSILGSNQPQHF. The CDR3, as DNA: TGTGCCAGTAGTATTCTTGGCAGCAATCAGCCCCAGCATTTT.

The CDR3 region has the DNA TGTGCCAGCAGCCAGGGTGGTGTCACAGATACGCAGTATTTT. It yields the protein CASSQGGVTDTQYF. The chain carries TRBV28 and TRBJ2-3, with D perhaps matching TRBD1 (5 bases). V lost 6 bases, J lost 2 bases, and 12 bases lay in between. Germline CDR1 reads MDHEN; CDR2 reads SYDVKM. This CDR3 is 14 amino acids long. Full variable domain (rest looked up from reference TRBV28 and TRBJ2-3): DVKVTQSSRYLVKRTGEKVFLECVQDMDHENMFWYRQDPGLGLRLIYFSYDVKMKEKGDIPEGYSVSREKKERFSLILESASTNQTSMYLCASSQGGVTDTQYFGPGTRLTVL.

The chain combines TRBV7-3 with TRBJ2-3; 7 positions agree with TRBD2. The germline V gene encodes CDR1 SGHTA and CDR2 FQGTGA. J lost 8 bases, V lost 4 bases, and 6 bases had no gene match. The CDR3 sequence is 13 residues long. CDR3: CASSWGGDGTQYF. In DNA, the CDR3 is TGTGCCAGCAGCTGGGGGGGGGACGGTACGCAGTATTTT.

V gene TRBV2 combines with J gene TRBJ2-3, with TRBD2 identical over 10 bases. CDR1 is SNHLY and CDR2 is FYNNEI in the germline V gene. J gave up 2 bases and V 7 bases, and 9 bases lay outside the gene matches. The CDR3 runs to 16 residues. DNA for the CDR3: TGTGCCAGCAATCCTAGGACTAGCGGACCCACAGATACGCAGTATTTT. It yields the protein CASNPRTSGPTDTQYF. Combining the CDR3 with reference TRBV2 and TRBJ2-3 gives the whole variable domain EPEVTQTPSHQVTQMGQEVILRCVPISNHLYFYWYRQILGQKVEFLVSFYNNEISEKSEIFDDQFSVERPDGSNFTLKIRSTKLEDSAMYFCASNPRTSGPTDTQYFGPGTRLTVL.

The rearrangement uses TRBV7-9 and TRBJ2-5; 10 bases agree with TRBD2. V shed 5 bases, J shed 5 bases, and the junction held 5 bases outside the gene matches. The germline V gene has CDR1 SEHNR and CDR2 FQNEAQ (reference sequence). The CDR3 is made up of 14 amino acids. The CDR3 DNA is TGTGCCAGCAGCCCTCTAGCGGGGGAGGAGACCCAGTACTTC. As protein: CASSPLAGEETQYF.

The rearrangement uses TRBV7-2 and TRBJ2-7; TRBD2 agrees at 9 bases. This CDR3 has 12 residues. V was pared by 11 bases and J by 6 bases, with 8 bases of the junction left unmatched. The germline gives CDR1 SGHTA, CDR2 FQGNSA. CDR3 protein: CAVRAGGGEQYF. CDR3 DNA sequence: TGTGCCGTTCGAGCGGGAGGCGGCGAGCAGTACTTC. The full variable domain, its missing parts supplied by reference TRBV7-2 and TRBJ2-7, is GAGVSQSPSNKVTEKGKDVELRCDPISGHTALYWYRQSLGQGLEFLIYFQGNSAPDKSGLPSDRFSAERTGGSVSTLTIQRTQQEDSAVYLCAVRAGGGEQYFGPGTRLTVT.

This chain joins TRBV6-4 and TRBJ2-1, with no clear D. The CDR3 runs 12 residues. The germline CDR1 and CDR2 sequences are MRHNA and SNTAGT. Trimming left V 3 bases short and J 13 bases short, with 13 bases between. CDR3 in DNA: TGTGCCAGCAGTGATGGGTCTCGTTATCAGTTCTTC. It is translated as CASSDGSRYQFF.

This clone came up a few times. The V gene is TRBV7-6, the J gene TRBJ1-1; no definite D call. The CDR3 extends over 13 amino acids. Trimming took off 5 bases at V and 1 base at J, with 8 bases between the two ends. Per germline, CDR1 SGHVS and CDR2 FNYEAQ. CDR3 in amino acids: CASSAGPNTEAFF. The DNA of the CDR3 is TGTGCCAGCAGCGCCGGGCCGAACACTGAAGCTTTCTTT.

V usage is TRBV7-9 and J usage is TRBJ2-6; 7 nucleotides match TRBD1. V lost 5 bases and J lost 2; bases outside the gene matches: 0. The CDR3 is made up of 14 amino acids. Germline assignment: CDR1 SEHNR and CDR2 FQNEAQ (reference sequence). For the CDR3, the DNA is TGTGCCAGCAGCACAGGGGCTGGGGCCAACGTCCTGACTTTC. Protein sequence: CASSTGAGANVLTF.

This chain links TRBV7-2 with TRBJ2-7; 7 bases match TRBD1. The germline CDR1 and CDR2 sequences are SGHTA and FQGNSA. The V segment lost 4 bases and the J segment 2 bases; nucleotides outside the gene matches: 2. The CDR3 is 13 amino acids. CDR3 DNA sequence: TGTGCCAGCAGCTCGACAGGGCCCTACGAGCAGTACTTC. As protein: CASSSTGPYEQYF.

The chain combines TRBV19 with TRBJ2-6; D might be TRBD1 (5 bases). The germline V and J ends were trimmed by 6 bases and 0 bases, with 6 bases remaining between them. This CDR3 is built from 14 residues. The V gene's germline CDR1 is LNHDA and CDR2 SQIVND (reference sequence). CDR3 residues: CASSDSSGANVLTF. For the CDR3, the DNA is TGTGCCAGTAGCGACAGCTCTGGGGCCAACGTCCTGACTTTC.

The chain combines TRBV4-3 with TRBJ2-6; D remains unclear. The CDR3 spans 16 residues. V gave up 2 bases and J gave up 1 base, with 9 bases separating them. CDR1 is LGHNA and CDR2 is YSLEER in the germline V gene. CDR3 protein: CASSQSWASGANVLTF. DNA for the CDR3: TGCGCCAGCAGCCAATCCTGGGCTTCTGGGGCCAACGTCCTGACTTTC.

The V call is TRBV6-5, the J call TRBJ1-2; D is perhaps TRBD1 (6 bases). Trimming removed 6 bases from V and 0 bases from J, with 8 bases in between. Looked up from germline, CDR1 is MNHEY and CDR2 is SVGAGI. The CDR3 runs 13 residues. CDR3 sequence reads: CASSWTANYGYTF. CDR3 bases: TGTGCCAGCAGCTGGACAGCTAACTATGGCTACACCTTC.

The chain recombines TRBV18 with TRBJ2-7, with D possibly matching TRBD1 (5 bases). The V end lost 3 bases, the J end lost 5 bases, and 14 bases lay between the germline ends. CDR3 length equals 14 residues. Germline V gene data show CDR1 as KGHSH and CDR2 as LQKENI. For the CDR3, the DNA is TGTGCCAGCTCACCCAGGGCCAGGGTGGACGAGCAGTACTTC. Amino acids: CASSPRARVDEQYF.

This clone was detected a few times. The V gene is TRBV18, the J gene TRBJ1-1, with 7 bases identical to TRBD1. The CDR3 consists of 16 residues. V dropped 4 bases and J dropped 5; count of bases not matched to a gene: 13. Germline CDR1 KGHSH, CDR2 LQKENI. For the CDR3, the DNA is TGTGCCAGCTCACAAAGCGGCCAGGGGGTACGGACTGAAGCTTTCTTT. Protein product: CASSQSGQGVRTEAFF.

This clone was detected once. J is TRBJ1-2 and V is TRBV2, with TRBD1 identical over 8 bases. The CDR3 loop spans 16 amino acids. Trimming removed 6 bases from V and 4 bases from J; junction bases left unmatched: 13. Germline values: CDR1 SNHLY, CDR2 FYNNEI. CDR3 protein: CASRPSSRGLIYGYTF. DNA for the CDR3: TGTGCCAGCAGACCTTCATCCAGGGGGCTAATCTATGGCTACACCTTC.

This clone showed up just a few times. The chain is built from TRBV7-2 and TRBJ1-5, with D possibly being TRBD1 (5 bases). The CDR3 has 15 amino acids. The V end was cut by 2 bases, the J end by 0 bases, with 8 bases between. Germline loops: CDR1 SGHTA, CDR2 FQGNSA. As DNA, the CDR3 is TGTGCCAGCAGCTTATGGGGGAGTAGCAATCAGCCCCAGCATTTT. It translates to CASSLWGSSNQPQHF.

This chain joins TRBV5-5 and TRBJ1-2; maybe TRBD1 (6 bases). CDR1 and CDR2 from the germline V gene are SGHKS and YYEKEE (reference sequence). The ends were cut back, 3 bases at V and 0 bases at J, with 15 bases in the middle. This CDR3 comprises 16 residues. The CDR3 reads CASSSNRAGANYGYTF. The CDR3 DNA reads TGTGCCAGCAGCTCTAACAGGGCCGGAGCTAACTATGGCTACACCTTC. The full variable domain, its missing parts supplied by reference TRBV5-5 and TRBJ1-2, is DAGVTQSPTHLIKTRGQQVTLRCSPISGHKSVSWYQQVLGQGPQFIFQYYEKEERGRGNFPDRFSARQFPNYSSELNVNALLLGDSALYLCASSSNRAGANYGYTFGSGTRLTVV.

This clone was seen a few times. The V and J genes are TRBV6-1 and TRBJ1-6, with D possibly TRBD1 on 5 matching bases. From germline, CDR1 is MNHNS and CDR2 SASEGT. This CDR3 is 13 amino acids long. The V and J ends lost 3 bases and 7 bases respectively, with 7 bases between them. The CDR3 protein is CASSDRDNSPLHF. For the CDR3, the DNA is TGTGCCAGCAGTGACAGGGACAATTCACCCCTCCACTTT.